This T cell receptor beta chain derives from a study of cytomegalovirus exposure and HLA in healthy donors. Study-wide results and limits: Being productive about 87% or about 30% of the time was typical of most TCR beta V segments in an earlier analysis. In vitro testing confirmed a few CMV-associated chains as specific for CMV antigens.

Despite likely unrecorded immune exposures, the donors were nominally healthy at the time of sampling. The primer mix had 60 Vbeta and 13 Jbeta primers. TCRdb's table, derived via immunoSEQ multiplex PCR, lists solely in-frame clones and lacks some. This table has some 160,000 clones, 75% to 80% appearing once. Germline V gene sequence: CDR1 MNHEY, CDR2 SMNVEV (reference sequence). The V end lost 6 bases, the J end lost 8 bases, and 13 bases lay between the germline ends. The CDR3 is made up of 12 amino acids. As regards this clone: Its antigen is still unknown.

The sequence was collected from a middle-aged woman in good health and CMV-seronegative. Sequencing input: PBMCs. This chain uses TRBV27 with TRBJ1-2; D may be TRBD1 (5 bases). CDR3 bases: TGTGCCAGCAGGGGACTCAGGGCCGGCTACACCTTC. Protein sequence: CASRGLRAGYTF.